The subject of this entry is one T cell receptor beta chain. Its antigen is as yet unknown. Germline V lookup: CDR1 MDHEN, CDR2 SYDVKM. The CDR3 sequence is 13 residues long. Between the trimmed V and J ends, which lost 6 bases and 4 bases, there was a span of 12 bases. The study ran its PCR with 60 Vbeta and 13 Jbeta primers. Some clones are missing from TCRdb's copy, which holds only in-frame ones; the method was immunoSEQ multiplex PCR. The sample has around 300,000 clones; about four fifths are singletons. These data belong to a study of cytomegalovirus exposure and HLA in healthy donors. Study-level background: Approximately 80 million unique TCRs, all from HLA-typed donors, were included in an early release of the data. Study results and limitations: Later analysis showed most CMV-associated TCR beta chains appearing HLA-restricted.

This clonotype originated in a woman between 40 and 50 years old in good health and CMV-seropositive. Material: PBMCs. The rearrangement uses TRBV28 and TRBJ1-1, with a possible D match to TRBD1 (6 bases). CDR3 amino acids: CASRGRDITEAFF. In nucleotides, the CDR3 is TGTGCCAGCAGGGGCAGGGACATCACTGAAGCTTTCTTT.